This TCR beta chain was retrieved from a study of CD8+ T cells in alopecia areata. Looking at the study overall: Treatment comprised oral tofacitinib, 5 to 10 mg twice daily, in treated patients.

Following RNA extraction, reverse transcription yielded cDNA that acted as the sequencing template. Produced via immunoSEQ multiplex PCR; TCRdb's table is partial and in-frame only. The data hold over 150,000 clones, with 63% observed a single time. The V end was cut by 6 bases, the J end by 5 bases, with 6 bases between. Germline-derived CDR1 and CDR2 are SGHTA and FQGNSA. This CDR3 is 11 amino acids long. Alopecia areata patients gave lesional scalp punch biopsies and peripheral blood samples. Regarding this clone: Antigen: not known.

Study-wide results and caveats: Relative to mice, TCR sharing across patients was less clear, a difference possibly HLA-related. Normal skin contains resident alphabeta T cells, and these are also sequenced in scalp samples.

J is TRBJ2-3 and V is TRBV7-2; D ambiguous. Specimen: CD4+ T cells sorted from blood, collected at week 0. The TCR was taken from a human donor with alopecia areata. Here the CDR3 reads CASRDLDTQYF. CDR3 coding DNA: TGTGCCAGCAGGGACCTAGATACGCAGTATTTT.